The 4 T cell receptor beta chains below come from one sample, sequenced in a study of technical replicates of blood from a few donors. The assay was immunoSEQ multiplex PCR, and TCRdb's table has in-frame clones only and misses some. The repertoire includes about 70,000 clones, over 85% of them detected once, and approximately 0.4% sits in the top ten. Sequencing was carried out using T cells isolated from PBMCs. Receptor source: a human donor in good health.

The chain joins TRBV28 to TRBJ1-2; D remains ambiguous. CDR3 length: 16 residues. CDR1 and CDR2 (germline): MDHEN, SYDVKM. V was cut by 1 base and J by 8 bases, with 20 bases left in between. The CDR3 region has the DNA TGTGCCAGCAGTTTATCCTCCTCGGGAAAGGGAAACGGCTACACCTTC. Translation: CASSLSSSGKGNGYTF.

This chain joins TRBV11-2 and TRBJ1-5; 10 bases match TRBD1. This CDR3 has 16 amino acids. The V and J ends lost 1 base and 4 bases, in that order; junction bases with no gene match: 4. CDR1 SGHAT and CDR2 FQNNGV come from the germline V gene. The CDR3 here is CASSLGPGQGNQPQHF. For the CDR3, the DNA is TGTGCCAGCAGCTTAGGGCCGGGACAGGGGAATCAGCCCCAGCATTTT. The whole variable domain, filled in from reference TRBV11-2 and TRBJ1-5, reads EAGVAQSPRYKIIEKRQSVAFWCNPISGHATLYWYQQILGQGPKLLIQFQNNGVVDDSQLPKDRFSAERLKGVDSTLKIQPAKLEDSAVYLCASSLGPGQGNQPQHFGDGTRLSIL.

This chain links TRBV21-1 with TRBJ1-1. TRBV21-1 is a pseudogene locus. CDR3 length: 20 amino acids. CDR3 sequence (DNA): TGTGCCAGCAGCAAAGCCCGGGTTAACCCCGAATACCACATGAACACTGAAGCTTTCTTT. This translates into CASSKARVNPEYHMNTEAFF.

The chain employs TRBV27 and TRBJ2-7; D possibly corresponds to TRBD2 (5 bases). Between the trimmed V and J ends, which lost 7 bases and 1 base, there was a span of 17 bases. The CDR3 loop spans 15 amino acids. From germline, CDR1 is MNHEY and CDR2 SMNVEV (reference sequence). The CDR3 spells CASMGAQASSYEQYF. CDR3 DNA: TGTGCCAGCATGGGAGCTCAGGCTAGTTCCTACGAGCAGTACTTC.